This T cell receptor (beta chain) is drawn from a study of cytomegalovirus exposure and HLA in healthy donors. Study-wide results and caveats: Researchers reported in a later analysis that a missense DCLRE1C variant was tied to TCR beta V- and J-gene trimming. What a later analysis showed was that several of the most significant clusters appeared linked to common viral pathogens.

There are a few counts of this clone. The antigen remains unidentified. PCR amplification relied on 60 Vbeta primers (plus 13 Jbeta primers). Original processing notes: An analysis that came later counted 73 million or so unique TCR beta chains, approximately 10 million shared. The repertoire was sequenced with immunoSEQ multiplex PCR; TCRdb's copy has only in-frame clones and lacks some. From that table come the V and J calls and clone size; the DNA was used to work out D and trimming. This table holds more than 95,000 clones, 10% found once. The germline V and J ends were trimmed by 6 bases and 4 bases, with 10 bases remaining between them. CDR1 SQVTM and CDR2 ANQGSEA come from the germline V gene. The CDR3 totals 12 residues.

V gene TRBV29-1 combines with J gene TRBJ2-1; D is unresolved. This clonotype originated in a man in his forties or fifties in good health and CMV-seropositive. The material sequenced was PBMCs. CDR3 sequence (DNA): TGCAGCGTACTCGGAGTTTACAATGAGCAGTTCTTC. Residues: CSVLGVYNEQFF.